Listed here is a single TCR beta chain. No antigen is known for it. This entry comes from a study of T cell repertoires in cytomegalovirus infection. Study-wide context: Evidence of both CMV infection and a matching HLA type came from public TCR beta signatures. Study results and limitations: It was HLA-C-restricted CMV-specific TCR beta clonotypes that dominated the response ex vivo. Accumulated public TCR beta family frequency recognized individuals carrying CMV together with the relevant HLA.

V lost 1 base to trimming and J lost 0 bases, with 13 bases between them. Germline V gene lookup returns CDR1 DFQATT and CDR2 SNEGSKA (reference sequence). The CDR3 is 15 residues long. TCRdb recomputed calls from the reads with MiXCR, one row per CDR3 protein. This table has nearly 650,000 distinct CDR3 sequences, roughly a quarter appearing once. Sequenced material: CD8+ T cells from PBMCs. The rearrangement joins TRBV20-1 to TRBJ2-7; no clear D. The source of this sequence is a human donor in good health (CMV status not recorded). Some clones in this sample may be carry-over from other donors' samples. The CDR3, as DNA: TGCAGTGCTAGAGCCCCTAGAGAGAGCTCCTACGAGCAGTACTTC. Its protein product is CSARAPRESSYEQYF.